These 30 T cell receptor beta chains came from one sample sequenced in a study of T cells after yellow fever vaccination. TCRdb re-analysed the 5' RACE reads in MiXCR, keeping a single row per CDR3 protein. The sample has around 530,000 distinct CDR3 sequences; around a sixth are singletons. Sequencing was performed on PBMCs, taken around 5 days after the first yellow fever vaccination. These receptor sequences come from a man aged 18 to 29 who received the YFV17D yellow fever vaccine.

The V gene is TRBV7-9, the J gene TRBJ2-5, with a possible D match to TRBD2 (5 bases). V shed 3 bases and J shed 5 bases, with 13 bases lying between them. Germline V gives CDR1 SEHNR, CDR2 FQNEAQ (reference sequence). The CDR3 contains 14 residues. CDR3 in DNA: TGTGCCAGCAGCTTGGAACGGGATCGTGAGACCCAGTACTTC. The encoded protein is CASSLERDRETQYF.

This chain joins TRBV29-1 and TRBJ1-6; TRBD1 might be the D (6 bases). V was pared by 7 bases and J by 7 bases, with 14 bases between. Germline lookup yields CDR1 SQVTM and CDR2 ANQGSEA. The CDR3 is made up of 13 amino acids. CDR3 nucleotide sequence: TGCAGCGCATCACAGGGAGCGAATTCACCCCTCCACTTT. This codes for CSASQGANSPLHF.

The rearrangement uses TRBV18 and TRBJ2-3; D not certain. Germline lookup yields CDR1 KGHSH and CDR2 LQKENI. This CDR3 region has 15 residues. V was trimmed by 0 bases and J by 1 base, leaving 8 bases between them. CDR3 region: CASSPPLSGTDTQYF. As DNA, the CDR3 is TGTGCCAGCTCACCACCCCTCTCCGGCACAGATACGCAGTATTTT.

A few counts support this clonotype. The chain combines TRBV28 with TRBJ1-2; TRBD1 agrees at 7 bases. Germline lookup yields CDR1 MDHEN and CDR2 SYDVKM. V lost 5 bases and J lost 4; bases outside the gene matches: 7. The CDR3 has 14 amino acids. The CDR3 region is CASSLSTGTYGYTF. DNA of the CDR3: TGTGCCAGCAGTCTATCGACAGGGACCTATGGCTACACCTTC.

This clonotype has a handful of counts. The chain links TRBV28 to TRBJ1-5; 7 bases match TRBD1. V lost 6 bases to trimming and J lost 2 bases; unmatched junction nucleotides: 7. This CDR3 contains 15 residues. CDR1 MDHEN and CDR2 SYDVKM come from the germline V gene. Here the CDR3 reads CASRVGTAGNQPQHF. In nucleotides, the CDR3 is TGTGCCAGCAGGGTTGGGACAGCCGGCAATCAGCCCCAGCATTTT.

The sample holds many counts of this clonotype. The chain is built from TRBV29-1 and TRBJ2-2; D is undetermined. This CDR3 has 13 amino acids. V shed 3 bases and J shed 4 bases, with 9 bases lying between them. Germline CDR1 and CDR2: SQVTM and ANQGSEA. This chain's CDR3 is CSVEVGTTGELFF. The CDR3 DNA is TGCAGCGTTGAGGTGGGAACCACCGGGGAGCTGTTTTTT.

This clonotype was observed a few times. This rearrangement joins TRBV5-1 to TRBJ2-5, with D maybe TRBD1 (6 bases). Germline lookup yields CDR1 SGHRS and CDR2 YFSETQ. The CDR3 length is 13 residues. With 5 bases removed from V and 5 bases from J, the gap between germline ends came to 13 bases. CDR3 DNA sequence: TGCGCCAGCAGGGCAGGGGCACGGGAGACCCAGTACTTC. As protein: CASRAGARETQYF.

V usage is TRBV29-1 and J usage is TRBJ1-1, with D hard to call. The CDR3 is made up of 13 amino acids. Germline lookup yields CDR1 SQVTM and CDR2 ANQGSEA. The V end lost 3 bases, the J end lost 0 bases, and 8 bases lay between the germline ends. The CDR3 is CSVERVLNTEAFF. The DNA of the CDR3 is TGCAGCGTTGAGCGTGTTTTGAACACTGAAGCTTTCTTT. Complete variable domain (other parts from reference TRBV29-1 and TRBJ1-1): SAVISQKPSRDICQRGTSLTIQCQVDSQVTMMFWYRQQPGQSLTLIATANQGSEATYESGFVIDKFPISRPNLTFSTLTVSNMSPEDSSIYLCSVERVLNTEAFFGQGTRLTVV.

V usage is TRBV11-1 and J usage is TRBJ2-1; D might be TRBD2 (5 bases). The length of the CDR3 is 19 residues. V lost 5 bases and J lost 6, with 29 bases in between. Per germline, CDR1 SGHAT and CDR2 FQDESV (reference sequence). CDR3 sequence reads: CASSLAWRAKTTTFNEQFF. The CDR3 DNA follows: TGTGCCAGCAGCCTGGCGTGGCGGGCGAAAACCACGACGTTCAATGAGCAGTTCTTC.

The chain couples TRBV4-1 to TRBJ2-5; TRBD1 is a possible D gene (6 bases). With 0 bases removed from V and 5 bases from J, the gap between germline ends came to 13 bases. Germline V gene sequence: CDR1 MGHRA, CDR2 YSYEKL. The CDR3 consists of 15 residues. In DNA form, the CDR3 reads TGCGCCAGCAGCCAAGATCAGGCCAGGGGCGAGACCCAGTACTTC. Encoded protein: CASSQDQARGETQYF.

This clonotype was seen only a few times. The rearrangement joins TRBV7-2 to TRBJ2-7, with D maybe TRBD2 (5 bases). The CDR3 length is 15 residues. Per the germline V gene, CDR1 is SGHTA and CDR2 is FQGNSA. V gave up 1 base and J gave up 1 base, with 11 bases separating them. CDR3 in amino acids: CASSLGSERSYEQYV. Here the CDR3 DNA reads TGTGCCAGCAGCTTAGGAAGCGAGCGGTCCTACGAGCAGTACGTC.

This clonotype was seen a few times. CDR3 residues: CASSYLERLNTGELFF. CDR3 DNA sequence: TGTGCCAGCAGTTACCTGGAGCGACTAAACACCGGGGAGCTGTTTTTT. The chain carries TRBV6-5 and TRBJ2-2; a possible D gene is TRBD2 (5 bases). The CDR3 consists of 16 residues. Trimming removed 2 bases at V and 2 bases at J, with 12 bases between. CDR1 and CDR2 from the germline V gene are MNHEY and SVGAGI.

This clonotype has more than one count but fewer than ten. This sequence joins TRBV6-2 or TRBV6-3 and TRBJ2-4, with 9 bases aligning to TRBD2. Germline V gene lookup returns CDR1 MNHEY and CDR2 SVGEGT. The CDR3 is 14 residues long. The V segment lost 0 bases and the J segment 7 bases; nucleotides outside the gene matches: 1. For the CDR3, the DNA is TGTGCCAGCAGTTACTCCGGGACTAGCAACATTCAGTACTTC. Protein product: CASSYSGTSNIQYF.

V usage is TRBV7-9 and J usage is TRBJ2-5, with D possibly matching TRBD1 (6 bases). The germline V gene encodes CDR1 SEHNR and CDR2 FQNEAQ (reference sequence). The CDR3 is 13 residues long. Deletions cut 5 bases from V and 5 bases from J, with 12 bases between. CDR3 residues: CASSILQGETQYF. CDR3 nucleotide sequence: TGTGCCAGCAGCATCCTCCAGGGGGAGACCCAGTACTTC.

The chain joins TRBV6-2 or TRBV6-3 to TRBJ2-1, with TRBD1 identical over 8 bases. With 5 bases clipped from V and 4 bases from J, the junction kept 4 bases outside the gene matches. Germline values: CDR1 MNHEY, CDR2 SVGEGT. The length of the CDR3 is 14 residues. The CDR3 spells CASSTGQGYNEQFF. In DNA, the CDR3 is TGTGCCAGCAGTACCGGACAGGGATACAATGAGCAGTTCTTC.

The chain couples TRBV7-9 to TRBJ1-1; D remains unclear. The germline V gene has CDR1 SEHNR and CDR2 FQNEAQ (reference sequence). CDR3 size: 13 residues. The ends were cut back, 1 base at V and 6 bases at J, with 9 bases in the middle. CDR3 nucleotide sequence: TGTGCCAGCAGCTTAGGCATGACCGCTGAAGCTTTCTTT. Translating gives CASSLGMTAEAFF.

The genes are TRBV11-2 and TRBJ2-3; a weak D match, TRBD2 (5 bases). The germline CDR1 and CDR2 sequences are SGHAT and FQNNGV. The CDR3 runs to 13 residues. V was cut by 3 bases and J by 4 bases, with 8 bases left in between. CDR3 loop: CASSFGDPDTQYF. The CDR3 DNA reads TGTGCCAGCAGCTTCGGGGATCCAGATACGCAGTATTTT.

This clonotype has a handful of counts. The chain combines TRBV7-9 with TRBJ2-7, with 8 bases lining up with TRBD2. Germline loops: CDR1 SEHNR, CDR2 FQNEAQ (reference sequence). V trimming: 5 bases; J trimming: 7 bases; junction bases outside the gene matches: 10. The CDR3 runs to 14 residues. CDR3 DNA: TGTGCCAGCAGCCCCCCGGGGGGGCAATGGGAGCAGTACTTC. It codes for CASSPPGGQWEQYF.

In its sample, this clonotype was seen a few times. The rearrangement joins TRBV24-1 to TRBJ2-3; tentatively, D is TRBD2 (5 bases). The CDR3 length is 16 residues. CDR1 is KGHDR, CDR2 SFDVKD, per germline. V lost 0 bases and J 1 base, leaving 10 bases between the germline ends. The CDR3 sequence: CATSDLAGSGTDTQYF. CDR3 sequence (DNA): TGTGCCACCAGTGATTTGGCGGGCTCCGGCACAGATACGCAGTATTTT.

This clonotype was counted between two and nine times. The V call is TRBV2, the J call TRBJ2-7; D gene uncertain. The CDR3 contains 15 residues. V lost 0 bases and J lost 1, with 10 bases in between. Germline V gene lookup returns CDR1 SNHLY and CDR2 FYNNEI. CDR3 amino acids: CASSEAPDGSYEQYF. The CDR3 DNA follows: TGTGCCAGCAGTGAAGCCCCAGATGGGTCCTACGAGCAGTACTTC.

The chain has TRBV11-1 and TRBJ2-6; D remains ambiguous. Trimming pared 8 bases from V and 0 bases from J, leaving 11 bases between. From germline, CDR1 is SGHAT and CDR2 FQDESV (reference sequence). The CDR3 consists of 15 residues. The CDR3 reads CASSLRRSGANVLTF. CDR3 coding DNA: TGTGCCAGCTCCCTCAGGCGCTCTGGGGCCAACGTCCTGACTTTC.

CDR3: CASSPRQGMETQYF. In nucleotides, the CDR3 is TGTGCCAGCAGCCCCCGACAGGGGATGGAGACCCAGTACTTC. V and J are TRBV3-1 and TRBJ2-5, with 8 bases fitting TRBD1. The CDR3 covers 14 residues. J gave up 5 bases and V 4 bases, and 6 bases lay outside the gene matches. Germline V CDR1 and CDR2: LGHDT, YNNKEL (reference sequence).

Comment on this clonotype: One junction end does not reproduce the germline sequence, and a read error may be involved. The V gene is TRBV4-1, the J gene TRBJ1-1, with a weak D call TRBD1 (5 bases). CDR1 and CDR2 (germline): MGHRA, YSYEKL. The CDR3 extends over 15 amino acids. CDR3 sequence: CASSQTTSGPRVASF. DNA of the CDR3: TGCGCCAGCAGCCAAACTACCTCCGGGCCCAGGGTGGCGAGCTTT.

The J gene is TRBJ2-3, the V gene TRBV7-6; D is uncertain. Germline V gene sequence: CDR1 SGHVS, CDR2 FNYEAQ. This CDR3 region has 14 residues. Trimming pared 7 bases from V and 0 bases from J, leaving 11 bases between. This CDR3 is CASTFRQSTDTQYF. The DNA for the CDR3 is TGTGCCAGCACTTTCCGCCAGAGCACAGATACGCAGTATTTT.

The chain carries TRBV20-1 and TRBJ1-5, with a weak D call TRBD1 (5 bases). CDR1 is DFQATT, CDR2 SNEGSKA, per germline (reference sequence). The CDR3 loop spans 17 amino acids. Trimming pared 5 bases from V and 1 base from J, leaving 21 bases between. The CDR3 loop reads CSALPPRGSLSNQPQHF. CDR3 in DNA: TGCAGTGCTCTGCCTCCCCGGGGGTCTTTGAGCAATCAGCCCCAGCATTTT.

The table lists this clonotype with a few counts. The J gene is TRBJ1-4, the V gene TRBV12-5, with D possibly matching TRBD1 (5 bases). In germline, CDR1 is LGHNT, CDR2 FRNRAP. Trimming pared 6 bases from V and 11 bases from J, leaving 28 bases between. The CDR3 extends over 17 amino acids. CDR3 loop: CASGRYWGGTGEEKLFF. The CDR3 DNA reads as TGTGCTAGTGGCCGTTATTGGGGAGGGACGGGAGAGGAGAAACTGTTTTTT.

The chain is built from TRBV20-1 and TRBJ2-1; weak D call: TRBD1 (6 bases). The CDR3 extends over 15 amino acids. Germline V gene lookup returns CDR1 DFQATT and CDR2 SNEGSKA (reference sequence). V lost 0 bases and J 7 bases, leaving 16 bases between the germline ends. The CDR3 sequence: CSARDQGPPRNEQFF. The CDR3 region has the DNA TGCAGTGCTAGAGACCAGGGGCCCCCCCGAAATGAGCAGTTCTTC.

V and J are TRBV6-1 and TRBJ2-2; TRBD1 aligns across 7 bases. This CDR3 is built from 15 residues. V lost 6 bases and J lost 5; bases outside the gene matches: 9. Germline V gene lookup returns CDR1 MNHNS and CDR2 SASEGT. The CDR3 DNA reads as TGTGCCAGCAGAAAAGGGGGCGCGAGAACCGGGGAGCTGTTTTTT. This gives the protein CASRKGGARTGELFF.

This clonotype showed up just a few times. V usage is TRBV6-5 and J usage is TRBJ1-6; TRBD1 might be the D (5 bases). In germline, CDR1 is MNHEY, CDR2 SVGAGI. Deletions cut 6 bases from V and 6 bases from J, with 18 bases between. The CDR3 is made up of 16 amino acids. The CDR3: CASSLYGAVLNSPLHF. CDR3 in DNA: TGTGCCAGCAGCTTATACGGGGCCGTCCTTAATTCACCCCTCCACTTT.

Many counts were recorded for this clonotype. The J gene is TRBJ2-7, the V gene TRBV5-1, with a weak D call TRBD2 (5 bases). CDR3 length equals 15 residues. CDR1 and CDR2 (germline): SGHRS, YFSETQ. The germline V and J ends were trimmed by 0 bases and 5 bases, with 15 bases remaining between them. The CDR3 DNA reads as TGCGCCAGCAGCTTGGAACGAGGCAGGAGGAACGAGCAGTACTTC. Its translation: CASSLERGRRNEQYF.